Reported below is one T cell receptor beta chain. The germline V gene has CDR1 SNHLY and CDR2 FYNNEI. Trimming stripped 3 bases from V and 10 bases from J, with 9 bases between. There are 11 residues in the CDR3. This record belongs to a study of T-cell memory formation after mild COVID-19. Study-level background: TCR clusters were mostly confined to one donor each.

With constant-segment primers, 5'RACE yielded cDNA libraries of TCR alpha and TCR beta that carried sample barcodes and UMIs. TCRdb processed the 5' RACE reads anew with MiXCR; each CDR3 protein has one entry. The sample shows about 190,000 distinct CDR3 sequences, 10% of them seen only once. This TCR was recovered from a man aged 18 to 30 who had mild COVID-19 (a few samples of this study predate the infection). Cell type and time point are not known. This sequence joins TRBV2 and TRBJ1-1; D gene ambiguous. The specimen sequenced was PBMCs or a T cell subset sorted from them (not recorded which). Here the CDR3 reads CASSDFLGAFF. CDR3 coding DNA: TGTGCCAGCAGTGACTTTCTGGGAGCTTTCTTT.